The T cell receptor (beta chain) described here comes from a study of neoadjuvant nivolumab and ipilimumab in lung cancer. Study outcomes and limitations: From pretherapy to surgery, tumor richness and clonality rose with dual therapy.

Data came from immunoSEQ multiplex PCR; TCRdb stores just in-frame clones and leaves some out. Of over 3,000 clones listed, about 91% were seen once; the top ten hold approximately 2%. Germline V CDR1 and CDR2: SGHRS, YFSETQ. V shed 1 base and J 7 bases; nucleotides not matched to a gene: 3. This CDR3 is built from 14 residues. As for this clone: Its antigen is still unknown.

This sequence joins TRBV5-1 and TRBJ1-5, with 9 nucleotides matching TRBD1. This TCR came from an adult with non-small cell lung cancer. Material: tumor tissue, obtained after neoadjuvant nivolumab, alone or with ipilimumab, at or shortly before surgery. The CDR3, as DNA: TGCGCCAGCAGCTTGACAGGGGGCCGGCAGCCCCAGCATTTT. This gives the protein CASSLTGGRQPQHF.